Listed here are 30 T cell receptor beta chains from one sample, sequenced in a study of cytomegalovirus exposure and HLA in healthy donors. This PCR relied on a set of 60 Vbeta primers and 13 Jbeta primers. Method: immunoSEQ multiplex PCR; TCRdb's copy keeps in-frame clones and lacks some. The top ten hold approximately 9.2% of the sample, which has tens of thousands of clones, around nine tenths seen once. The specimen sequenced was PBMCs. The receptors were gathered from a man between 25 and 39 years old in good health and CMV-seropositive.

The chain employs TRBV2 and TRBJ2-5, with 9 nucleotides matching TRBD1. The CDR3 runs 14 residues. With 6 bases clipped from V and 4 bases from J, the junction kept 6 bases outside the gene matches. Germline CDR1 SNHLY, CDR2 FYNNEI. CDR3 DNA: TGTGCCAGCAGCAGGGACAGGGAAGGAGAGACCCAGTACTTC. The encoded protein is CASSRDREGETQYF. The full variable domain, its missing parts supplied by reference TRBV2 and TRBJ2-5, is EPEVTQTPSHQVTQMGQEVILRCVPISNHLYFYWYRQILGQKVEFLVSFYNNEISEKSEIFDDQFSVERPDGSNFTLKIRSTKLEDSAMYFCASSRDREGETQYFGPGTRLLVL.

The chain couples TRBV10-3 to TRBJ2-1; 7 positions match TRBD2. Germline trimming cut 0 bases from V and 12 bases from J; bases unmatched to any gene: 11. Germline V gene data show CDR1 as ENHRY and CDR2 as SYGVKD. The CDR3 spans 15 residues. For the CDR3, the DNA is TGTGCCATCAGTGAGTCGACCCACCTAGCGGACATGCAGTTCTTC. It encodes CAISESTHLADMQFF.

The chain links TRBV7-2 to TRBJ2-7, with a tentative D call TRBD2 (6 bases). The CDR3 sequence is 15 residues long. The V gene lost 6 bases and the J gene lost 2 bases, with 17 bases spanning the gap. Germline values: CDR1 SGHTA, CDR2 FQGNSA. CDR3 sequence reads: CASRLQGGDPYEQYF. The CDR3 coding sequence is TGTGCCAGCAGACTCCAGGGAGGTGACCCCTACGAGCAGTACTTC.

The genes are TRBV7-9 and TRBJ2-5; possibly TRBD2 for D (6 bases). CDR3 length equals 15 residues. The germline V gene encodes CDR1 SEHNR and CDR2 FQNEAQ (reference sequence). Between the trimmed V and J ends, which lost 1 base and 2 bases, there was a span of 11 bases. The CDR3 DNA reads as TGTGCCAGCAGCTTAGTAATCGGAGGGCAAGAGACCCAGTACTTC. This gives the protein CASSLVIGGQETQYF.

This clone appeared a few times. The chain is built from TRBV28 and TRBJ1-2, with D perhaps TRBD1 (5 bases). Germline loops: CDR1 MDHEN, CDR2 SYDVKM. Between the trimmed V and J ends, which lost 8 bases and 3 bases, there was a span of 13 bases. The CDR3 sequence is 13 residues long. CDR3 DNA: TGTGCCAGCCACACTTCGACAGACTATGGCTACACCTTC. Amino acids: CASHTSTDYGYTF.

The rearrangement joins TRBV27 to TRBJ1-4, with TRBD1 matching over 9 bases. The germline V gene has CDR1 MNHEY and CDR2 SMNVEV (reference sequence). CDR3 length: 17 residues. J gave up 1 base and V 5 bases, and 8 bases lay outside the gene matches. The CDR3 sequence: CASSPKTGGLTNEKLFF. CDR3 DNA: TGTGCCAGCAGTCCAAAGACAGGGGGGCTAACTAATGAAAAACTGTTTTTT.

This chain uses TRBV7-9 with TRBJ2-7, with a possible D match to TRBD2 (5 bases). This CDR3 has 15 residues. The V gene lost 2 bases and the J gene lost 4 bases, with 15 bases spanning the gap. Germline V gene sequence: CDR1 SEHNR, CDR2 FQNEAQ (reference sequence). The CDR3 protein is CASSLTGSPNYEQYF. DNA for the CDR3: TGTGCCAGCAGCTTAACGGGGAGCCCGAATTACGAGCAGTACTTC.

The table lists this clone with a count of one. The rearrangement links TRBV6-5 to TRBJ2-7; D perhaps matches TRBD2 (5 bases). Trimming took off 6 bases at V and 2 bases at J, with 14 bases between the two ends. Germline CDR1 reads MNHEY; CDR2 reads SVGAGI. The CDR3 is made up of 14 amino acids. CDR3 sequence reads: CASSQDPRAYEQYF. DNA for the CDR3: TGTGCCAGCAGCCAAGACCCGAGGGCCTACGAGCAGTACTTC.

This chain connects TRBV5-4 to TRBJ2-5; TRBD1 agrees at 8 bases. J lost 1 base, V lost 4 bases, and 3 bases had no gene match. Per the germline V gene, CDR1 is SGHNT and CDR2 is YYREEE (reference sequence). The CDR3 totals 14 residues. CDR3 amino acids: CASSVDRAQETQYF. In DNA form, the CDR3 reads TGTGCCAGCAGCGTGGACAGGGCCCAAGAGACCCAGTACTTC.

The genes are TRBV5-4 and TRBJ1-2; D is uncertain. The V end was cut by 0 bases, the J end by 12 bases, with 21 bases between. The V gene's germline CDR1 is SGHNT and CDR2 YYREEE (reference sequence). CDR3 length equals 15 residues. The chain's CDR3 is CASSLGVGGQDGHTF. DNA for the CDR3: TGTGCCAGCAGCTTGGGGGTAGGTGGGCAAGACGGCCACACCTTC.

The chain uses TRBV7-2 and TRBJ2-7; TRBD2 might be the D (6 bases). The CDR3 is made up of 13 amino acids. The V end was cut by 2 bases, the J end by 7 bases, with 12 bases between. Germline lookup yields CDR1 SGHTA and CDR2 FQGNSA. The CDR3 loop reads CASSLSLEGEQYF. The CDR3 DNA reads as TGTGCCAGCAGCTTATCCCTGGAGGGGGAGCAGTACTTC.

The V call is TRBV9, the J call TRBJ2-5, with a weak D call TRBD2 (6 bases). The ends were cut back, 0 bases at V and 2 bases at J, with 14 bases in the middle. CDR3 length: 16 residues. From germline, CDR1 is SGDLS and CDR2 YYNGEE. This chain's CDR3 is CASSVDSGRRQETQYF. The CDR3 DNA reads TGTGCCAGCAGCGTAGATTCCGGGAGACGTCAAGAGACCCAGTACTTC.

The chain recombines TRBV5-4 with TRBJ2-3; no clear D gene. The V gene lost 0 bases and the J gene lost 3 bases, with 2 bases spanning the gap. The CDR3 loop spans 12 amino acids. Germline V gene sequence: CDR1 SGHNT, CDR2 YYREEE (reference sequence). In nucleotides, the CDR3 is TGTGCCAGCAGCTTGGCGACAGATACGCAGTATTTT. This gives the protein CASSLATDTQYF.

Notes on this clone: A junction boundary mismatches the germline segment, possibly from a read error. The CDR3 spells CASCEREAAFDEQYF. CDR3 coding DNA: TGTGCCAGCTGTGAGCGGGAGGCGGCGTTCGACGAGCAGTACTTC. The chain joins TRBV6-1 to TRBJ2-7; the match to TRBD2 covers 9 bases. Germline-derived CDR1 and CDR2 are MNHNS and SASEGT. This CDR3 has 15 amino acids.

This chain's CDR3 is CASGTGGGEKLFF. The DNA of the CDR3 is TGTGCCAGCGGGACAGGGGGAGGTGAAAAACTGTTTTTT. This chain connects TRBV7-8 to TRBJ1-4; 11 nucleotides align to TRBD1. The ends lost 8 bases at V and 7 bases at J; junction bases unmatched: 3. The germline V gene has CDR1 SGHVS and CDR2 FQNEAQ. The CDR3 loop spans 13 amino acids.

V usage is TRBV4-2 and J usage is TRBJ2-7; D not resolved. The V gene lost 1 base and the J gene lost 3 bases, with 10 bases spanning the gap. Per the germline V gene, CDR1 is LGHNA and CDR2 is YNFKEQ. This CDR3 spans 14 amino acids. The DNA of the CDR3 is TGTGCCAGCAGCCAAGGTTATGGGCGCTACGAGCAGTACTTC. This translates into CASSQGYGRYEQYF.

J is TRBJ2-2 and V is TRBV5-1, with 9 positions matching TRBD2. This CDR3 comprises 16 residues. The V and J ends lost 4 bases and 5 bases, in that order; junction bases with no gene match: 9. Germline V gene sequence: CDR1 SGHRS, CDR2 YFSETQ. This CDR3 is CASSPTVLAGTGELFF. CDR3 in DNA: TGCGCCAGCAGCCCCACGGTCCTAGCGGGGACCGGGGAGCTGTTTTTT.

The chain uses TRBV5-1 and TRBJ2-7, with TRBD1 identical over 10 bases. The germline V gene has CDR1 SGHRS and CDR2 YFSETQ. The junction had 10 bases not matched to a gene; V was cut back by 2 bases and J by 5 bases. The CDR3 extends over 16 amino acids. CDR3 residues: CASSLLKRGTGDEQYF. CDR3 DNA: TGCGCCAGCAGCTTACTAAAGAGGGGGACAGGGGACGAGCAGTACTTC.

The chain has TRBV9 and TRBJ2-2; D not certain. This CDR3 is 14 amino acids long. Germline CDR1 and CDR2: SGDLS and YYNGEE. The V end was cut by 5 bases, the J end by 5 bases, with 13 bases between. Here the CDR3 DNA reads TGTGCCAGCAGACGCGGCCCCGGGACCGGGGAGCTGTTTTTT. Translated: CASRRGPGTGELFF. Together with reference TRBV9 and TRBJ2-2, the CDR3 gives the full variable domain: DSGVTQTPKHLITATGQRVTLRCSPRSGDLSVYWYQQSLDQGLQFLIQYYNGEERAKGNILERFSAQQFPDLHSELNLSSLELGDSALYFCASRRGPGTGELFFGEGSRLTVL.

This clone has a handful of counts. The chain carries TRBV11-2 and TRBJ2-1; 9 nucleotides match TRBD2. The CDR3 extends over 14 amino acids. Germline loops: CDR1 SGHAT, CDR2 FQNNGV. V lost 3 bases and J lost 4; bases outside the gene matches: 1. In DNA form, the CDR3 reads TGTGCCAGCAGCTTTCTAGCGGGGTACAATGAGCAGTTCTTC. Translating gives CASSFLAGYNEQFF.

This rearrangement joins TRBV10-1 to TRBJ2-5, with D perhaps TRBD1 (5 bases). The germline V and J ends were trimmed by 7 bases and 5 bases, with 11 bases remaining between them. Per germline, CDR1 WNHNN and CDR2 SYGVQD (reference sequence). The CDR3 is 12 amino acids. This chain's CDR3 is CASKGRAETQYF. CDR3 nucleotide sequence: TGCGCCAGCAAGGGCAGGGCGGAGACCCAGTACTTC.

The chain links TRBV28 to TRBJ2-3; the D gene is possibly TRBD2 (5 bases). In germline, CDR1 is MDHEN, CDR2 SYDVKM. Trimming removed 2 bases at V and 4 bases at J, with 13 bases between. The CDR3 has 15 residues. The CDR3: CASSLGGGGADTQYF. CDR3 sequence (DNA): TGTGCCAGCAGTTTAGGCGGAGGTGGGGCAGATACGCAGTATTTT. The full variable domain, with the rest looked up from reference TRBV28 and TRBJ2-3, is DVKVTQSSRYLVKRTGEKVFLECVQDMDHENMFWYRQDPGLGLRLIYFSYDVKMKEKGDIPEGYSVSREKKERFSLILESASTNQTSMYLCASSLGGGGADTQYFGPGTRLTVL.

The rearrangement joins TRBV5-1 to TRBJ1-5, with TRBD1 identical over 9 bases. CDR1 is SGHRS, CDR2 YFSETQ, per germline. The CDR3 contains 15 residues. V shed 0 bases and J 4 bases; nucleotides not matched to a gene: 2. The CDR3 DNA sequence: TGCGCCAGCAGCTTGGGGACAGGGGCAAATCAGCCCCAGCATTTT. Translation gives CASSLGTGANQPQHF.

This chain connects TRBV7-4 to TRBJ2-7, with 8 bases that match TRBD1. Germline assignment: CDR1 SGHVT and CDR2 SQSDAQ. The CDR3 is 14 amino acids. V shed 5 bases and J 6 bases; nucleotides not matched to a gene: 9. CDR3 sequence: CASSPRGTGGEQYF. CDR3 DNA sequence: TGTGCCAGCAGCCCCCGGGGGACAGGAGGCGAGCAGTACTTC.

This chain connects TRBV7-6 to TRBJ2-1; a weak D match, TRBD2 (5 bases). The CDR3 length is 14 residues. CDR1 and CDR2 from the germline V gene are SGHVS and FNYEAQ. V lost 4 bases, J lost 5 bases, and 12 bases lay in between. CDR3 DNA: TGTGCCAGCAGCTGGACTCCGGGAAACAATGAGCAGTTCTTC. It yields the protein CASSWTPGNNEQFF.

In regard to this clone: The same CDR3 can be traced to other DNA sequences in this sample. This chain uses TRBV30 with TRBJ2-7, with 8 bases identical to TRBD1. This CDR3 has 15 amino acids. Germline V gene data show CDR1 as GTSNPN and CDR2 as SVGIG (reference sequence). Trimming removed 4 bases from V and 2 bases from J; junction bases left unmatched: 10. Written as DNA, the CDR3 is TGTGCCTGGAACCTCCCCCGACAGGGGACCTACGAGCAGTACTTC. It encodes CAWNLPRQGTYEQYF.

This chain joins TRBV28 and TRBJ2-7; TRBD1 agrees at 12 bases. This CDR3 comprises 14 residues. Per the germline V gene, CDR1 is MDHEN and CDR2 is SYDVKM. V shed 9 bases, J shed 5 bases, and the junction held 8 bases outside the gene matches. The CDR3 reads CASIPGQGAHEQYF. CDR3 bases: TGTGCCAGTATTCCGGGACAGGGGGCCCACGAGCAGTACTTC.

In DNA form, the CDR3 reads TGTGCCAGCAGCTTAGATCGAGCGCAGAGCTCCTACGAGCAGTACTTC. Its translation: CASSLDRAQSSYEQYF. The rearrangement links TRBV7-8 to TRBJ2-7; D unclear. Trimming took 1 base from V and 0 from J, leaving 13 bases between them. The V gene's germline CDR1 is SGHVS and CDR2 FQNEAQ. The CDR3 consists of 16 residues.

This CDR3 reads CASSLVAEAYEQYF. CDR3 nucleotides: TGTGCCAGCAGTTTAGTAGCGGAAGCCTACGAGCAGTACTTC. The chain has TRBV27 and TRBJ2-7, with a weak D call TRBD2 (6 bases). The CDR3 runs to 14 residues. Germline CDR1 reads MNHEY; CDR2 reads SMNVEV (reference sequence). Trimming cost V 2 bases and J 2 bases, with 10 bases left between them.

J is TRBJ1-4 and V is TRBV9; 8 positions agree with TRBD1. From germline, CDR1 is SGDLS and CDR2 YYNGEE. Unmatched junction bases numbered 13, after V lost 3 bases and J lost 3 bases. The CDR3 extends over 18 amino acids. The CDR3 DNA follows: TGTGCCAGCAGCGAAGAATACAGGGGGAGGGTACCTAATGAAAAACTGTTTTTT. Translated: CASSEEYRGRVPNEKLFF.